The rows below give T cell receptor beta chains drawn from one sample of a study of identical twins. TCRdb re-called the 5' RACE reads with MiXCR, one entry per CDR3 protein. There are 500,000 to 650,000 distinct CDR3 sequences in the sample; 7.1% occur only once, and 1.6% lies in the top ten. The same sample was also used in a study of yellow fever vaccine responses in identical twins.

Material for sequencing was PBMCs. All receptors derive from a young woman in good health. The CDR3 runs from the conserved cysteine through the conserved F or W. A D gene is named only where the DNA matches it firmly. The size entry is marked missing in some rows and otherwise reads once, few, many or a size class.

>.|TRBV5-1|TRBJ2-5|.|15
CASSGGRGLQETQYF
TGCGCCAGCAGCGGGGGGCGGGGTCTGCAAGAGACCCAGTACTTC
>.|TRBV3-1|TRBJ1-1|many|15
CASSQARTPKSEAFF
TGTGCCAGCAGCCAAGCAAGGACACCGAAATCTGAAGCTTTCTTT
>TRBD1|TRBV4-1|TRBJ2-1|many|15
CASSRGTGARNEQFF
TGCGCCAGCAGCCGGGGGACAGGGGCGAGAAATGAGCAGTTCTTC
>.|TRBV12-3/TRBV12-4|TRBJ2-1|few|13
CASSWSRGNEQFF
TGTGCCAGCAGTTGGTCACGGGGCAATGAGCAGTTCTTC
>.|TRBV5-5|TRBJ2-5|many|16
CASSLQLLPTKETQYF
TGTGCCAGCAGCTTGCAGCTACTACCAACAAAAGAGACCCAGTACTTC
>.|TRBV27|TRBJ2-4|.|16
CASSSPPSGGKNIQYF
TGTGCCAGCAGTTCCCCCCCCAGCGGTGGCAAAAACATTCAGTACTTC
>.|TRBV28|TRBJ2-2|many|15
CASSSSGVDTGELFF
TGTGCCAGCAGCTCTTCAGGTGTGGACACCGGGGAGCTGTTTTTT
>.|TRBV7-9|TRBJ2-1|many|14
CASSQQGPDNEQFF
TGTGCCAGCAGCCAACAGGGCCCAGACAATGAGCAGTTCTTC
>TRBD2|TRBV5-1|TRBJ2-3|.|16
CASSLASSGDTDTQYF
TGCGCCAGCAGCTTGGCTTCTAGCGGGGACACAGATACGCAGTATTTT
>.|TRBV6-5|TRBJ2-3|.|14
CASSNPSILDTQYF
TGTGCCAGCAGTAACCCCTCCATCCTAGATACGCAGTATTTT